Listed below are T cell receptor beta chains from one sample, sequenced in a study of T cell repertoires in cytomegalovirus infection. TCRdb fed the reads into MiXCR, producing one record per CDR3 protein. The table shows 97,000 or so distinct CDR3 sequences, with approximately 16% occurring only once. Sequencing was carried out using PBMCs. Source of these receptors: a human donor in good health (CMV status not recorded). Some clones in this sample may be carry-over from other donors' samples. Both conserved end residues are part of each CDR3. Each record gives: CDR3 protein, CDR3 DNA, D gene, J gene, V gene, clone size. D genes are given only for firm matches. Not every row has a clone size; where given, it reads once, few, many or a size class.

CDR3aa: CASSQERAGTQYF
CDR3nt: TGCGCCAGCAGCCAAGAGCGCGCGGGGACCCAGTACTTC
d_gene: -
j_gene: TRBJ2-5
v_gene: TRBV4-1
abundance: -

CDR3aa: CASSRRVDNQPQHF
CDR3nt: TGTGCCAGTAGTCGGAGGGTTGACAATCAGCCCCAGCATTTT
d_gene: -
j_gene: TRBJ1-5
v_gene: TRBV19
abundance: -

CDR3aa: CASSLARLAKSSYNEQFF
CDR3nt: TGTGCCAGCAGCTTAGCACGACTAGCGAAGAGCTCCTACAATGAGCAGTTCTTC
d_gene: TRBD2
j_gene: TRBJ2-1
v_gene: TRBV7-2
abundance: many

CDR3aa: CASSYSGQGSGNTIYF
CDR3nt: TGTGCCAGCAGTTACTCGGGACAGGGGTCCGGAAACACCATATATTTT
d_gene: TRBD1
j_gene: TRBJ1-3
v_gene: TRBV6-5
abundance: many

CDR3aa: CASSSGRAMTEAFF
CDR3nt: TGCGCCAGCAGCTCCGGACGGGCGATGACTGAAGCTTTCTTT
d_gene: -
j_gene: TRBJ1-1
v_gene: TRBV5-1
abundance: few

CDR3aa: CASSSRTGEYEQYF
CDR3nt: TGTGCCAGCAGTTCCAGGACAGGGGAGTACGAGCAGTACTTC
d_gene: TRBD1
j_gene: TRBJ2-7
v_gene: TRBV28
abundance: many

CDR3aa: CASSEEYLYGYTF
CDR3nt: TGTGCCAGCAGCGAAGAGTACCTCTATGGCTACACCTTC
d_gene: -
j_gene: TRBJ1-2
v_gene: TRBV7-2
abundance: many

CDR3aa: CSAGSRDNEQFF
CDR3nt: TGCAGTGCTGGCAGCCGGGACAATGAGCAGTTCTTC
d_gene: -
j_gene: TRBJ2-1
v_gene: TRBV20-1
abundance: few

CDR3aa: CASRQGGQPQHF
CDR3nt: TGTGCCAGCAGACAGGGCGGCCAGCCCCAGCATTTT
d_gene: -
j_gene: TRBJ1-5
v_gene: TRBV12-3/TRBV12-4
abundance: many

CDR3aa: CASSLSGGLNEQYF
CDR3nt: TGTGCCAGCAGCTTAAGCGGGGGCCTCAACGAGCAGTACTTC
d_gene: TRBD2
j_gene: TRBJ2-7
v_gene: TRBV7-8
abundance: many

CDR3aa: CASSYPSSTVHEQYF
CDR3nt: TGTGCCAGCAGCTACCCCTCCTCGACAGTCCACGAGCAGTACTTC
d_gene: -
j_gene: TRBJ2-7
v_gene: TRBV14
abundance: many

CDR3aa: CASSLQGSGNQPQHF
CDR3nt: TGTGCCAGCAGCTTACAGGGAAGCGGCAATCAGCCCCAGCATTTT
d_gene: -
j_gene: TRBJ1-5
v_gene: TRBV7-8
abundance: -

CDR3aa: CASSPPGSGGAGTQYF
CDR3nt: TGTGCCAGCAGTCCCCCGGGGAGCGGGGGGGCGGGGACGCAGTATTTT
d_gene: TRBD2
j_gene: TRBJ2-3
v_gene: TRBV28
abundance: -

CDR3aa: CSASIGRASSYNEQFF
CDR3nt: TGCAGTGCTAGTATTGGCAGGGCGAGTTCCTACAATGAGCAGTTCTTC
d_gene: -
j_gene: TRBJ2-1
v_gene: TRBV20-1
abundance: few

CDR3aa: CSAKPTGGKADTQYF
CDR3nt: TGCAGCGCTAAGCCGACAGGGGGCAAGGCAGATACGCAGTATTTT
d_gene: TRBD1
j_gene: TRBJ2-3
v_gene: TRBV29-1
abundance: few

CDR3aa: CASRQGGGYTF
CDR3nt: TGTGCCAGCAGACAGGGTGGCGGCTACACCTTC
d_gene: -
j_gene: TRBJ1-2
v_gene: TRBV12-3/TRBV12-4
abundance: few

CDR3aa: CASSLLRQETQYF
CDR3nt: TGTGCCAGCAGCCTACTGAGACAAGAGACCCAGTACTTC
d_gene: -
j_gene: TRBJ2-5
v_gene: TRBV7-2
abundance: many

CDR3aa: CSARDGNNYEQYF
CDR3nt: TGCAGTGCTAGAGATGGGAACAACTACGAGCAGTACTTC
d_gene: -
j_gene: TRBJ2-7
v_gene: TRBV20-1
abundance: few

CDR3aa: CSAAGGPDTQYF
CDR3nt: TGCAGTGCTGCGGGGGGGCCAGATACGCAGTATTTT
d_gene: TRBD2
j_gene: TRBJ2-3
v_gene: TRBV20-1
abundance: many

CDR3aa: CASSLEASGRYSNQPQHF
CDR3nt: TGTGCCAGCAGCTTAGAGGCTAGTGGGCGGTATAGCAATCAGCCCCAGCATTTT
d_gene: -
j_gene: TRBJ1-5
v_gene: TRBV7-2
abundance: many

CDR3aa: CASRRPQRNQPQHF
CDR3nt: TGTGCCAGCAGAAGGCCGCAGAGGAATCAGCCCCAGCATTTT
d_gene: -
j_gene: TRBJ1-5
v_gene: TRBV28
abundance: -

CDR3aa: CATSRDNQPQHF
CDR3nt: TGTGCCACCAGCAGAGACAATCAGCCCCAGCATTTT
d_gene: -
j_gene: TRBJ1-5
v_gene: TRBV15
abundance: few

CDR3aa: CSATRQGRVDTQYF
CDR3nt: TGCAGTGCTACCAGACAGGGGAGGGTGGATACGCAGTATTTT
d_gene: -
j_gene: TRBJ2-3
v_gene: TRBV20-1
abundance: many

CDR3aa: CSAIDRTGLSYEQYF
CDR3nt: TGCAGTGCTATAGATAGGACAGGCCTCTCCTACGAGCAGTACTTC
d_gene: TRBD1
j_gene: TRBJ2-7
v_gene: TRBV20-1
abundance: few

CDR3aa: CAISDPTENYGYTF
CDR3nt: TGTGCCATCAGTGACCCGACAGAAAACTATGGCTACACCTTC
d_gene: -
j_gene: TRBJ1-2
v_gene: TRBV10-3
abundance: few

CDR3aa: CASSWVTRKQFF
CDR3nt: TGTGCCAGCAGCTGGGTGACTAGGAAGCAGTTCTTC
d_gene: -
j_gene: TRBJ2-1
v_gene: TRBV11-3
abundance: -

CDR3aa: CAWSYRGTTGELFF
CDR3nt: TGTGCCTGGAGTTACAGGGGTACCACCGGGGAGCTGTTTTTT
d_gene: TRBD1
j_gene: TRBJ2-2
v_gene: TRBV30
abundance: -

CDR3aa: CASSPGGPDTQYF
CDR3nt: TGTGCCAGCAGCCCTGGGGGGCCAGATACGCAGTATTTT
d_gene: -
j_gene: TRBJ2-3
v_gene: TRBV7-3
abundance: many

CDR3aa: CASANLEGTKKTQYF
CDR3nt: TGTGCCAGCGCTAATCTAGAGGGTACGAAAAAGACCCAGTACTTC
d_gene: -
j_gene: TRBJ2-5
v_gene: TRBV28
abundance: -

CDR3aa: CASSQIQGGPQHF
CDR3nt: TGCGCCAGCAGCCAAATCCAGGGTGGACCCCAGCATTTT
d_gene: -
j_gene: TRBJ1-5
v_gene: TRBV4-1
abundance: many